The T cell receptor beta chain described here comes from a study of T cell responses to AZD1222 COVID-19 vaccine. The length of the CDR3 is 14 residues. The V end lost 4 bases, the J end lost 0 bases, and 8 bases lay between the germline ends. The germline V gene encodes CDR1 ENHRY and CDR2 SYGVKD. Sequencing used immunoSEQ multiplex PCR; TCRdb keeps in-frame clones, though not all of them. The data contain approximately 200,000 clones, approximately 90% of them singletons. The chain links TRBV10-3 to TRBJ2-3; D gene ambiguous. The origin of this receptor is an adult who received the AZD1222 COVID-19 vaccine. The sequenced sample was peripheral blood, obtained 28 days after the second AZD1222 dose. The CDR3 sequence is CAISVSSSTDTQYF. CDR3 coding DNA: TGTGCCATCAGTGTCAGTTCCAGCACAGATACGCAGTATTTT.